What follows is one T cell receptor beta chain and its context. Its target is unknown. The data are from a study of T cell repertoires in cytomegalovirus infection. Study-wide background: Both CMV infection and a matching HLA type were indicated by public TCR beta signatures. Study-level points and caveats: HLA-C-restricted CMV clonotypes gave the most frequent clonotype in two of eight donors. Identification of carriers of CMV plus the relevant HLA was performed using cumulative public TCR beta family frequency.

TCRdb reprocessed the reads via MiXCR and lists one record per CDR3 protein. The sample holds 700,000 to 950,000 distinct CDR3 sequences, approximately 32% seen once. V shed 2 bases and J shed 0 bases, with 11 bases lying between them. This CDR3 comprises 16 residues. CDR1 and CDR2 from the germline V gene are MNHEY and SMNVEV (reference sequence). The starting material was cultured CD8+ T cells from PBMCs, obtained from culture after CMV antigen stimulation. V is TRBV27 and J is TRBJ1-3; D unresolved. This clonotype was obtained from a human donor in good health (CMV status not recorded). Some clones in this sample may be carry-over from other donors' samples. This CDR3 reads CASSLNLYASGNTIYF. The CDR3 DNA reads TGTGCCAGCAGTTTAAACCTGTACGCCTCTGGAAACACCATATATTTT.